This TCR beta chain comes out of a study of T cells in Graves' hyperthyroidism and ophthalmopathy. Germline-derived CDR1 and CDR2 are LNHDA and SQIVND (reference sequence). The CDR3 runs 13 residues. Deletions cut 5 bases from V and 6 bases from J, with 13 bases between. There are many counts of this clonotype. The conserved phenylalanine or tryptophan normally closing the CDR3 is absent here, so this likely arose from a read error. TCR beta CDR3 sequences were amplified from RNA transcripts. The HTBI primer set drove a first-round RT-PCR of the TCR CDR3. TCRdb ran MiXCR on the multiplex PCR reads and lists one entry per CDR3 protein. The sample comprises 300,000 to 450,000 distinct CDR3 sequences, around a sixth of which are singletons, and around a sixth rests with the top ten.

Sequenced input: blood. This chain joins TRBV19 and TRBJ1-1, with D possibly matching TRBD1 (5 bases). This clonotype was sampled from a woman aged 40 to 50 with Graves' ophthalmopathy. The CDR3 protein is CASSLGGVAEAFL. CDR3 nucleotide sequence: TGTGCCAGTAGTCTTGGAGGGGTCGCTGAAGCTTTCCTT.